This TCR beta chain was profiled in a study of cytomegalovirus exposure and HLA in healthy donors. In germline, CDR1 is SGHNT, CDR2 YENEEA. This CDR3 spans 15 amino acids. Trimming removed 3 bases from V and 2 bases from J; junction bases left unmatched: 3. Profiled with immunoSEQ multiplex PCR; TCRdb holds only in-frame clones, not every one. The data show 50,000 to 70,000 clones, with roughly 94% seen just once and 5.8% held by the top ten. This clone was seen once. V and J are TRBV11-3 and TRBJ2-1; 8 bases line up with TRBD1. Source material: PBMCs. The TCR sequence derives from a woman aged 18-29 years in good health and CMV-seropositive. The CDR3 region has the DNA TGTGCCAGCAGCTTTGGACAGGGCCCCTACAATGAGCAGTTCTTC. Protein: CASSFGQGPYNEQFF.